This T cell receptor (beta chain) originates from a study of shared clonotypes between healthy human individuals (dated by TCRdb to about 2020). Concerning the study at large: The cohort included a few men and two women between 18 and 49 years of age. For each donor, CD4 naive and CD4 memory were each run on three plates, CD8 naive on two plates, and CD8 memory on one plate. Blood TCR repertoires of roughly five healthy adults were deeply sequenced to estimate repertoire size and the extent of clonotype sharing between individuals. To increase sequencing depth and limit assay-specific biases, TCR repertoire library preparation and sequencing were carried out by different laboratories using diverse techniques. Each donor's leukapheresis produced roughly between roughly 0.85 and 10 billion PBMCs.

Using the deep immunoSEQ assay, multiplex PCR amplified TCR CDR3 regions from genomic DNA. For each cell subset, the extracted genomic DNA was distributed evenly across all wells of several immunoSEQ 96-well plates, and each plate served as one replicate. Each replicate PCR for sorted subsets received about 220 ng genomic DNA, equal to roughly 30,000 T cell genomes. Purified libraries were quantified with a Qubit 3.0 fluorometer, sized on a Bioanalyzer 2100, and re-quantified with the KAPA Library Quantification kit. Every immunoSEQ 96-well plate was sequenced on a dedicated single-read 150-cycle Illumina NextSeq 550 flow cell. In the paper's pipeline: The immunoSEQ output contained only junctional sequences without quality scores, so filtering could not match that applied to full-length reads. Sequences were annotated with PyIR, a Python wrapper for IgBLAST v1.9, and V/J genes and CDR3 were assigned using IMGT germline references. Reads were filtered out if the reads had weak V/J assignments (E-value above 1e-6), no CDR3, stop codons, out-of-frame junctions, or ambiguous translated residues. V3J clonotypes were defined as sequences sharing an identical inferred V gene, J gene, and CDR3 amino acid sequence. Percentage overlap between repertoires was calculated by dividing the number of shared unique clonotypes by the size of the smaller repertoire. Richness of each repertoire was evaluated using RTK rarefaction, the Chao1 estimator, and Recon v2.1 estimates of unobserved clonotypes. Generation probabilities for all TCRbeta clonotypes obtained by the gDNA method from a few donors were computed using OLGA. TCRdb stores this immuneACCESS table with in-frame sequences only. Part of the clones is absent; in the studies checked, under half of the shortfall reflects unresolved V genes, and no reason is known for the rest. V, J and clone size are those of that table, while D and trimming were read from the DNA. This sample holds approximately 740,000 clones; approximately 79% were observed only once. 1.7% of the sample is taken by the ten largest.

Note on this clone: It has no known antigen specificity. There are no base qualities to consult, and no much larger clone falls within one base.

What the study reported, not specific to this receptor: Only blood was sampled, and tissue TCR repertoires likely differ from those in blood. Incomplete sequencing was indicated by rarefaction of sorted-subset datasets, despite the large sequencing depth. The genetic and exposure-history diversity represented was limited by the small number of donors. Pairwise subsampling led to the expectation that sequencing depth would affect the degree of clonotype sharing among donors. Clonotypes shared by all four sorted-subset donors showed higher generation probabilities than non-shared clonotypes. Estimated clonotype richness was generally larger for naive than for memory subsets. Across a handful of donors, roughly 5.4% of naive CD4, approximately 3.5% of naive CD8, about 2% of memory CD4, and approximately 0.4% of memory CD8 clonotypes were shared.

Trimming leaves V shorter by 1 base and J shorter by 0 bases, with the junction holding 10 bases beyond the gene matches. CDR1 SEHNR and CDR2 FQNEAQ are derived from the germline V gene (reference sequence). The CDR3, from cysteine to phenylalanine, totals 19 residues. Just the 57-base CDR3 DNA is kept, in frame starting at base 1. Donors were healthy HIV-negative adults with no recently reported acute infections or vaccinations. Only Caucasian adults living in Nashville, Tennessee, USA were represented among the donors. CD4+ T cells were enriched by magnetic negative selection, after which naive cells were positively selected on CD45RA and the negative fraction was taken as the memory subset. Blood was obtained by leukapheresis, after which PBMCs were separated by Ficoll-Histopaque density gradient centrifugation and cryopreserved in liquid nitrogen vapor phase. Purity and quantity of every magnetically sorted T cell population were checked by analytical flow cytometry. Genomic DNA was isolated from every sorted fraction and measured by UV absorbance on a Nanodrop 2000c.

The clonotype was recovered from a woman aged 25 to 39 in good health. The sample comprised memory CD4+ T cells sorted from blood. In the paper's terms, the cell subset or site label means: CD45RA-negative fraction. The chain uses TRBV7-9 and TRBJ2-4, with 9 bases aligning to TRBD1. This receptor carries the CDR3 CASSLGSSGTGLAKNIQYF. The DNA sequence reads TGTGCCAGCAGCTTAGGTTCGTCCGGGACAGGGTTAGCCAAAAACATTCAGTACTTC.